The entry below gives a single T cell receptor beta chain sequence along with its context. This table comes from immunoSEQ multiplex PCR, and its TCRdb copy is limited to in-frame clones, with some not included. The sample records a few hundred thousand clones, just under 90% being singletons. Germline V gene sequence: CDR1 MGHRA, CDR2 YSYEKL. This CDR3 has 16 residues. V gave up 4 bases and J gave up 2 bases; unmatched junction bases: 4. The data are from a study of blood T cell repertoires in COVID-19. As for the study in general: Specimens from acute and convalescent COVID-19 originated in the United States, Italy and Spain. PBMCs, B-cell-depleted T cells, or T cells were the source of the cDNA or gDNA that made up the material.

The sequence was obtained from a woman between 50 and 59 years old who had recovered from COVID-19. V and J are TRBV4-1 and TRBJ2-3, with 12 bases matching TRBD2. Source material: PBMCs or T cells enriched from blood (not recorded which). The CDR3 region has the DNA TGCGCCAGCAGCCTCCGGACTAGCGGGGACACAGATACGCAGTATTTT. Amino acid sequence: CASSLRTSGDTDTQYF.